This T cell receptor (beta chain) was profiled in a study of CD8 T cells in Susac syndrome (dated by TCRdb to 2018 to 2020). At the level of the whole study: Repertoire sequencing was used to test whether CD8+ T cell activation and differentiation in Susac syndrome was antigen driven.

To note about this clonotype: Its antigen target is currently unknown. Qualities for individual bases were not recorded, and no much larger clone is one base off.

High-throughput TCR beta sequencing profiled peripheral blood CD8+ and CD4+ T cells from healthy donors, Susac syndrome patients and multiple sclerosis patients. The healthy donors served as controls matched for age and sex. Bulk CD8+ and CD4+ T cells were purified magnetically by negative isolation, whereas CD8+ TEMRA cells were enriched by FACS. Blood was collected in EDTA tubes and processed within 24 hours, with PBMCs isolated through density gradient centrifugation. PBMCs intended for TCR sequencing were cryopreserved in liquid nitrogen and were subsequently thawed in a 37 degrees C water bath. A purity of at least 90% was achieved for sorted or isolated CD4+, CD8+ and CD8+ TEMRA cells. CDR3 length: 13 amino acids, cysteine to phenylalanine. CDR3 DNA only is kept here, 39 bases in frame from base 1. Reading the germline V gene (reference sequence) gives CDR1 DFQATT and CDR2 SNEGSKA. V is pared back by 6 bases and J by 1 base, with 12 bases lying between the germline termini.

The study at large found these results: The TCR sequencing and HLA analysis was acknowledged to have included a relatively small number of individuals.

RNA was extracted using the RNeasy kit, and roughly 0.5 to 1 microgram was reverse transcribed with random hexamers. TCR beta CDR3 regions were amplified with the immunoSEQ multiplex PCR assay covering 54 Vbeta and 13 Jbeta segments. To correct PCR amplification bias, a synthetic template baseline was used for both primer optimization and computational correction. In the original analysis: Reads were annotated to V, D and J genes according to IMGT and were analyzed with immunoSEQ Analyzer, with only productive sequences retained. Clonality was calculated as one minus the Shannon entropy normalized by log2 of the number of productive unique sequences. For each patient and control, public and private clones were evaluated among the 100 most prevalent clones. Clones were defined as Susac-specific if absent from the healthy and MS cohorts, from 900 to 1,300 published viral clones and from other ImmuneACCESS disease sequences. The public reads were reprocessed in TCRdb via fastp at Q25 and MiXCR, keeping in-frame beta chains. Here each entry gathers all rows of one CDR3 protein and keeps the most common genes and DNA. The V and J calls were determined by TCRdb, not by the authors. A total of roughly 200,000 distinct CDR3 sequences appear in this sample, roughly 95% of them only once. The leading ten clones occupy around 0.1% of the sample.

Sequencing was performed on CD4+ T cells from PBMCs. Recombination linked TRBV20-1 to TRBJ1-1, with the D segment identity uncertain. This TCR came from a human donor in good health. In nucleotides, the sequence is TGCAGTGCGCAAATCCGGTGGAACACTGAAGCTTTCTTT. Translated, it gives CSAQIRWNTEAFF.